The 29 T cell receptor beta chains listed next were all sequenced from one sample in a study of patients and donors after allogeneic stem cell transplantation. Each CDR3 protein gets one entry after TCRdb re-called the RT-PCR reads with MiXCR. This table has a few hundred thousand distinct CDR3 sequences, around 40% appearing once. The sequencing input was blood, either unsorted or a sorted T cell fraction (not recorded which). The receptors here all came from a human donor who was either an allogeneic HSCT recipient or a stem cell or donor lymphocyte infusion donor (not recorded which). It is not recorded whose cells these are; they may come from a transplant donor.

The V call is TRBV9, the J call TRBJ1-6, with a possible D match to TRBD1 (5 bases). CDR3 length: 17 residues. Trimming removed 0 bases at V and 7 bases at J, with 17 bases between. Germline loops: CDR1 SGDLS, CDR2 YYNGEE. The CDR3 bases are TGTGCCAGCAGCGTAGGAGAGGGACGGCCCCTGAATTCACCCCTCCACTTT. Its protein is CASSVGEGRPLNSPLHF.

There are a few counts of this clonotype. V and J are TRBV5-1 and TRBJ1-2; the D gene is possibly TRBD1 (5 bases). The CDR3 runs to 15 residues. Trimming shortened V by 4 bases and J by 4 bases, and 17 bases separated the two germline ends. The germline V gene has CDR1 SGHRS and CDR2 YFSETQ. CDR3 sequence reads: CASSPEAGTPYGYTF. The CDR3 DNA sequence: TGCGCCAGCAGCCCCGAGGCCGGGACCCCCTATGGCTACACCTTC.

The V call is TRBV5-1, the J call TRBJ1-1, with D uncertain. CDR1 and CDR2 (germline): SGHRS, YFSETQ. This CDR3 is 16 amino acids long. V was shortened by 0 bases and J by 1 base, with 13 bases between the two germline ends. Here the CDR3 DNA reads TGCGCCAGCAGCTTGGTCCCCGCAGGTCAGAACACTGAAGCTTTCTTT. Encoded protein: CASSLVPAGQNTEAFF.

The J gene is TRBJ1-5, the V gene TRBV28, with a weak D call TRBD1 (6 bases). The CDR3 loop spans 15 amino acids. The V gene lost 4 bases and the J gene lost 4 bases, with 14 bases spanning the gap. CDR1 and CDR2 from the germline V gene are MDHEN and SYDVKM. In DNA, the CDR3 is TGTGCCAGCAGTTCGGGGGGGCGCCAAAATCAGCCCCAGCATTTT. It specifies CASSSGGRQNQPQHF.

The chain carries TRBV21-1 and TRBJ1-1; the table assigns TRBD1, which was not confirmed against the DNA. TRBV21-1 is a pseudogene. The CDR3 has 12 amino acids. CDR3 residues: CASGGIDTEAFF. CDR3 in DNA: TGTGCCAGCGGGGGAATCGACACTGAAGCTTTCTTT.

In its sample, this clonotype was seen once. The chain uses TRBV6-5 and TRBJ1-1, with a tentative D call TRBD1 (6 bases). Germline lookup yields CDR1 MNHEY and CDR2 SVGAGI. Trimming took 5 bases from V and 2 from J, leaving 12 bases between them. This CDR3 is built from 14 residues. The CDR3 region is CASSPRGPNTEAFF. The CDR3 DNA sequence: TGTGCCAGCAGTCCCAGGGGCCCCAACACTGAAGCTTTCTTT.

The table lists this clonotype with a few counts. A read error may account for a junction end that differs from germline. J is TRBJ1-2 and V is TRBV7-2; D is unresolved. The CDR3 has 14 residues. Germline V gene sequence: CDR1 SGHTA, CDR2 FQGNSA. As DNA, the CDR3 is TGTGCCAGCAGCTTAGAGGCGAAGTACTACGGCTACACCTTC. Encoded protein: CASSLEAKYYGYTF.

The genes are TRBV5-1 and TRBJ2-7; D unresolved. V shed 3 bases and J shed 0 bases, with 10 bases lying between them. CDR1 is SGHRS, CDR2 YFSETQ, per germline. The CDR3 is 14 residues long. The CDR3 sequence is CASSSWTGSYEQYF. CDR3 in DNA: TGCGCCAGCAGCTCCTGGACGGGCTCCTACGAGCAGTACTTC.

The V and J genes are TRBV6-1 and TRBJ2-1; either TRBD1 or TRBD2 may supply D (5 bases each). Per germline, CDR1 MNHNS and CDR2 SASEGT. CDR3 length equals 14 residues. V was trimmed by 6 bases and J by 6 bases, leaving 15 bases between them. The CDR3 sequence is CASSRGRETNEQFF. Here the CDR3 DNA reads TGTGCCAGCAGCCGTGGCAGGGAGACCAATGAGCAGTTCTTC.

This clonotype occurred a few times. The gene calls are TRBV6-6 and TRBJ1-2, with unresolved D. Trimming took off 1 base at V and 0 bases at J, with 9 bases between the two ends. CDR1 is MNHNY and CDR2 is SVGAGI in the germline V gene (reference sequence). The CDR3 runs to 15 residues. CDR3 DNA: TGTGCCAGCAGTTACTTCGAGGGCTCTAACTATGGCTACACCTTC. This translates into CASSYFEGSNYGYTF.

The CDR3 sequence: CASSLLESTYEQYF. The DNA for the CDR3 is TGTGCCAGCAGCTTGCTCGAAAGTACCTACGAGCAGTACTTC. V is TRBV7-9 and J is TRBJ2-7; D is uncertain. CDR1 SEHNR and CDR2 FQNEAQ come from the germline V gene (reference sequence). Trimming took off 3 bases at V and 2 bases at J, with 11 bases between the two ends. CDR3 length: 14 residues.

The rearrangement uses TRBV12-3 or TRBV12-4 and TRBJ1-2, with no clear D. The V end lost 1 base, the J end lost 5 bases, and 8 bases lay between the germline ends. CDR3 length: 13 amino acids. The CDR3 DNA reads TGTGCCAGCAGTTTAGATCCGTTATATGGCTACACCTTC. Its translation is CASSLDPLYGYTF.

This clonotype was found a few times. The V gene is TRBV28, the J gene TRBJ2-1; a possible D gene is TRBD2 (6 bases). This CDR3 contains 15 residues. Trimming cost V 3 bases and J 3 bases, with 12 bases left between them. In germline, CDR1 is MDHEN, CDR2 SYDVKM. The CDR3 DNA is TGTGCCAGCAGTTTTTCGCGGGGCCTCTACAATGAGCAGTTCTTC. Translated, it gives CASSFSRGLYNEQFF.

This clonotype was counted a few times. The chain employs TRBV10-3 and TRBJ1-3; D not resolved. The ends were cut back, 6 bases at V and 4 bases at J, with 7 bases in the middle. CDR1 is ENHRY and CDR2 is SYGVKD in the germline V gene. The CDR3 covers 12 residues. The CDR3 sequence: CAISRGGNTIYF. The CDR3 DNA follows: TGTGCCATCAGCAGAGGGGGAAACACCATATATTTT.

This chain connects TRBV7-6 to TRBJ2-1; TRBD1 matches at 9 bases. Trimming cost V 5 bases and J 8 bases; bases outside gene matches: 7. Looked up from germline, CDR1 is SGHVS and CDR2 is FNYEAQ. The CDR3 totals 14 residues. The CDR3 protein is CASSPGTGRYEQFF. The CDR3 DNA sequence: TGTGCCAGCAGCCCTGGGACAGGGAGGTATGAGCAGTTCTTC.

The rearrangement joins TRBV15 to TRBJ2-5; 11 bases match TRBD2. The CDR3 sequence is 17 residues long. Trimming cost V 0 bases and J 0 bases; bases outside gene matches: 3. The germline gives CDR1 LNHNV, CDR2 YYDKDF (reference sequence). The CDR3 nucleotides are TGTGCCACCAGCAGAGAGCTAGCGGGGGGAAACCAAGAGACCCAGTACTTC. Its translation: CATSRELAGGNQETQYF. Filled out from reference TRBV15 and TRBJ2-5, the complete variable domain reads DAMVIQNPRYQVTQFGKPVTLSCSQTLNHNVMYWYQQKSSQAPKLLFHYYDKDFNNEADTPDNFQSRRPNTSFCFLDIRSPGLGDTAMYLCATSRELAGGNQETQYFGPGTRLLVL.

The chain employs TRBV7-2 and TRBJ1-5; no clear D gene. The V gene's germline CDR1 is SGHTA and CDR2 FQGNSA. CDR3 size: 15 residues. The V gene lost 0 bases and the J gene lost 3 bases, with 9 bases spanning the gap. DNA of the CDR3: TGTGCCAGCAGCTTAGCTATCGATGTCAATCAGCCCCAGCATTTT. Its protein product is CASSLAIDVNQPQHF.

This clonotype was found a few times. The rearrangement joins TRBV4-3 to TRBJ2-1; maybe TRBD1 (6 bases). The germline gives CDR1 LGHNA, CDR2 YSLEER. The V gene lost 0 bases and the J gene lost 7 bases, with 16 bases spanning the gap. The CDR3 covers 16 residues. The CDR3 sequence: CASSQDHRGWGNEQFF. DNA for the CDR3: TGCGCCAGCAGCCAAGATCATAGGGGGTGGGGGAATGAGCAGTTCTTC.

The chain combines TRBV29-1 with TRBJ2-7, with D possibly called TRBD1 or TRBD2 (5 bases each). The CDR3 consists of 13 residues. Germline CDR1 is SQVTM and CDR2 is ANQGSEA. Trimming shortened V by 2 bases and J by 4 bases, and 12 bases separated the two germline ends. The CDR3 loop reads CSVEHGTSYEQYF. CDR3 coding DNA: TGCAGCGTTGAACACGGGACGTCATACGAGCAGTACTTC.

The rearrangement joins TRBV7-3 to TRBJ1-1; TRBD1 aligns across 8 bases. J gave up 12 bases and V 5 bases, and 11 bases lay outside the gene matches. The germline CDR1 and CDR2 sequences are SGHTA and FQGTGA. CDR3 size: 13 residues. As DNA, the CDR3 is TGTGCCAGCAGCCCTACCTCGACAGGGGAGACTTTCTTT. It codes for CASSPTSTGETFF.

The rearrangement uses TRBV5-5 and TRBJ1-5; D ambiguous. This CDR3 comprises 15 residues. With 4 bases removed from V and 0 bases from J, the gap between germline ends came to 11 bases. CDR1 and CDR2 from the germline V gene are SGHKS and YYEKEE (reference sequence). CDR3 DNA sequence: TGTGCCAGCAGCCGGACGGCTCATAGCAATCAGCCCCAGCATTTT. It encodes CASSRTAHSNQPQHF.

The V call is TRBV4-2, the J call TRBJ2-3; 11 bases line up with TRBD2. The germline V gene has CDR1 LGHNA and CDR2 YNFKEQ. The CDR3 has 16 amino acids. The J segment lost 6 bases and the V segment lost 0 bases, leaving 5 bases of the junction unmatched. The CDR3: CASSQDGSGGADTQYF. CDR3 coding DNA: TGTGCCAGCAGCCAAGATGGTAGCGGGGGGGCCGATACGCAGTATTTT.

V usage is TRBV4-1 and J usage is TRBJ2-5, with 7 bases aligning to TRBD1. CDR1 and CDR2 from the germline V gene are MGHRA and YSYEKL. CDR3 length: 14 amino acids. With 3 bases clipped from V and 1 base from J, the junction kept 2 bases outside the gene matches. The CDR3, as DNA: TGCGCCAGCAGCCACGACAGGGCCCAAGAGACCCAGTACTTC. This translates into CASSHDRAQETQYF.

This clonotype was seen repeatedly, ten times or more. The chain has TRBV7-9 and TRBJ1-1; TRBD1 agrees at 9 bases. Germline loops: CDR1 SEHNR, CDR2 FQNEAQ (reference sequence). V lost 5 bases, J lost 0 bases, and 10 bases stayed unmatched. The CDR3 has 17 amino acids. The CDR3 is CASSLDRGGNMNTEAFF. The CDR3 DNA reads as TGTGCCAGCAGCCTGGACAGGGGAGGGAACATGAACACTGAAGCTTTCTTT. Full variable domain (outside the CDR3, taken from reference TRBV7-9 and TRBJ1-1): DTGVSQNPRHKITKRGQNVTFRCDPISEHNRLYWYRQTLGQGPEFLTYFQNEAQLEKSRLLSDRFSAERPKGSFSTLEIQRTEQGDSAMYLCASSLDRGGNMNTEAFFGQGTRLTVV.

This clonotype was seen more than once but under ten times. The rearrangement links TRBV20-1 to TRBJ1-5; TRBD1 matches 8 bases. The germline V gene has CDR1 DFQATT and CDR2 SNEGSKA (reference sequence). This CDR3 comprises 15 residues. Germline trimming cut 5 bases from V and 4 bases from J; bases unmatched to any gene: 10. The CDR3 DNA reads TGCAGTGCTTCCCTCGGACAGGGCCCAAATCAGCCCCAGCATTTT. It encodes CSASLGQGPNQPQHF.

This clonotype was seen only a few times. The chain combines TRBV5-1 with TRBJ2-5, with no clear D. The CDR3 is 15 residues long. Germline CDR1 is SGHRS and CDR2 is YFSETQ. Between the trimmed V and J ends, which lost 0 bases and 5 bases, there was a span of 14 bases. The CDR3 loop reads CASSLAEVPRETQYF. CDR3 DNA sequence: TGCGCCAGCAGCTTGGCCGAGGTCCCACGGGAGACCCAGTACTTC.

This clonotype was seen a few times. J is TRBJ1-1 and V is TRBV5-1; tentative D call: TRBD1 (6 bases). The germline CDR1 and CDR2 sequences are SGHRS and YFSETQ. This CDR3 is 19 amino acids long. Trimming left V 0 bases short and J 0 bases short, with 21 bases between. CDR3 amino acids: CASSLVPPRDKGLNTEAFF. The CDR3 DNA sequence: TGCGCCAGCAGCTTGGTTCCCCCCCGGGACAAGGGGTTGAACACTGAAGCTTTCTTT.

This clonotype was detected a few times. V and J are TRBV29-1 and TRBJ1-5, with D unresolved. The CDR3 consists of 13 residues. Trimming removed 7 bases from V and 0 bases from J, with 10 bases in between. Germline V gene lookup returns CDR1 SQVTM and CDR2 ANQGSEA. CDR3 sequence: CSAAVNSNQPQHF. The CDR3 DNA reads TGCAGCGCCGCGGTCAATAGCAATCAGCCCCAGCATTTT.

In this sample, this clonotype turned up once. The rearrangement joins TRBV12-3 or TRBV12-4 to TRBJ2-3; 10 nucleotides line up with TRBD1. After removal of 6 bases from V and 5 bases from J, the junction contained 8 bases not matched to a gene. The CDR3 runs 15 residues. The CDR3 bases are TGTGCCAGCAGCCCCGGGACAGGGGCTGGAGATACGCAGTATTTT. Amino acids: CASSPGTGAGDTQYF.